A single sample is the source of the 13 T cell receptor beta chains below, sequenced in a study of blood T cell repertoires in COVID-19. Repertoires were generated with immunoSEQ multiplex PCR, while TCRdb's copy carries only in-frame clones and drops some. The sample contains 140,000 to 150,000 clones, approximately 90% of which appear only once. The sample comprised peripheral blood. The source of these receptors is a woman aged 50 to 60 with acute or convalescent COVID-19.

A single count supports this clone. The genes are TRBV3-1 (or the pseudogene TRBV3-2) and TRBJ1-1; 8 bases map to TRBD1. Trimming cost V 4 bases and J 8 bases; bases outside gene matches: 6. This CDR3 has 13 amino acids. Germline V gene sequence: CDR1 LGHDT, CDR2 YNNKEL (reference sequence). In DNA, the CDR3 is TGTGCCAGCAGCCGCGACAGGGGCTTCGAAGCTTTCTTT. Translating gives CASSRDRGFEAFF.

The genes are TRBV19 and TRBJ2-1, with D unclear. Per the germline V gene, CDR1 is LNHDA and CDR2 is SQIVND (reference sequence). V lost 3 bases, J lost 6 bases, and 15 bases lay in between. The CDR3 length is 15 residues. The CDR3 region is CASSIVPGLGNEQFF. The CDR3 bases are TGTGCCAGTAGTATTGTTCCGGGTTTAGGCAATGAGCAGTTCTTC.

V gene TRBV3-1 (or the pseudogene TRBV3-2) combines with J gene TRBJ2-1; 13 bases are a match to TRBD2. From germline, CDR1 is LGHDT and CDR2 YNNKEL (reference sequence). J lost 5 bases, V lost 1 base, and 2 bases had no gene match. This CDR3 comprises 16 residues. DNA for the CDR3: TGTGCCAGCAGCCAAGTAGGGACTAGCGGGGACAATGAGCAGTTCTTC. Protein product: CASSQVGTSGDNEQFF.

In its sample, this clone was seen once. The chain carries TRBV7-8 and TRBJ2-1, with 10 bases lining up with TRBD2. The CDR3 spans 15 residues. V lost 6 bases to trimming and J lost 12 bases; unmatched junction nucleotides: 14. Germline V gene sequence: CDR1 SGHVS, CDR2 FQNEAQ. The CDR3 nucleotides read TGTGCCAGCAGTCCAACTAGCGGGGAAGGGTTGGGGCAGTTCTTC. It is translated as CASSPTSGEGLGQFF.

The chain is built from TRBV9 and TRBJ2-5; 16 bases fit TRBD2. Germline-derived CDR1 and CDR2 are SGDLS and YYNGEE. V shed 3 bases and J 3 bases; nucleotides not matched to a gene: 5. The CDR3 is 17 amino acids. CDR3 bases: TGTGCCAGCAGCGCGGGACTAGCGGGGGGGCTTGAAGAGACCCAGTACTTC. Translated: CASSAGLAGGLEETQYF.

The chain recombines TRBV28 with TRBJ1-4; no reliable D call. CDR1 is MDHEN and CDR2 is SYDVKM in the germline V gene. Trimming took 6 bases from V and 3 from J, leaving 14 bases between them. The CDR3 runs 15 residues. DNA for the CDR3: TGTGCCAGCAGACTCCCCGGGGTGGCTAATGAAAAACTGTTTTTT. Translation: CASRLPGVANEKLFF.

The CDR3 region is CASSLYGSGTDTQYF. CDR3 bases: TGTGCCAGCAGCTTGTACGGGAGTGGCACAGATACGCAGTATTTT. The rearrangement links TRBV5-8 to TRBJ2-3, with a possible D match to TRBD2 (6 bases). The CDR3 contains 15 residues. Germline V gives CDR1 SGHTS, CDR2 YDEGEE. The ends were cut back, 1 base at V and 1 base at J, with 10 bases in the middle.

The V call is TRBV7-8, the J call TRBJ2-3; D is uncertain. The V gene's germline CDR1 is SGHVS and CDR2 FQNEAQ. The CDR3 has 15 amino acids. Between the trimmed V and J ends, which lost 0 bases and 4 bases, there was a span of 11 bases. DNA for the CDR3: TGTGCCAGCAGCTTAGCCTCAGGCTTCTCAGATACGCAGTATTTT. Amino acid sequence: CASSLASGFSDTQYF.

This clone was counted a single time. V gene TRBV9 combines with J gene TRBJ2-6; D is perhaps TRBD1 (5 bases). Germline values: CDR1 SGDLS, CDR2 YYNGEE. The CDR3 is made up of 18 amino acids. With 0 bases removed from V and 0 bases from J, the gap between germline ends came to 13 bases. CDR3 residues: CASSVGDETASGANVLTF. DNA of the CDR3: TGTGCCAGCAGCGTAGGCGATGAGACAGCCTCTGGGGCCAACGTCCTGACTTTC. The full variable domain, its missing parts supplied by reference TRBV9 and TRBJ2-6, is DSGVTQTPKHLITATGQRVTLRCSPRSGDLSVYWYQQSLDQGLQFLIQYYNGEERAKGNILERFSAQQFPDLHSELNLSSLELGDSALYFCASSVGDETASGANVLTFGAGSRLTVL.

The chain carries TRBV19 and TRBJ2-3, with no clear D. CDR1 LNHDA and CDR2 SQIVND come from the germline V gene (reference sequence). Trimming shortened V by 10 bases and J by 0 bases, and 14 bases separated the two germline ends. CDR3 length: 14 amino acids. In nucleotides, the CDR3 is TGTGCCACATCGAACTCCTTAAGCACAGATACGCAGTATTTT. This codes for CATSNSLSTDTQYF.

The V gene is TRBV6-5, the J gene TRBJ1-4; the D is unclear. Germline V lookup: CDR1 MNHEY, CDR2 SVGAGI. Trimming took off 7 bases at V and 8 bases at J, with 14 bases between the two ends. The CDR3 contains 13 residues. The CDR3 is CASNRQEVEKLFF. CDR3 sequence (DNA): TGTGCCAGCAACCGGCAGGAGGTGGAAAAACTGTTTTTT.

The chain is built from TRBV20-1 and TRBJ2-7; D perhaps matches TRBD1 (5 bases). V dropped 1 base and J dropped 6 bases, with 7 bases sitting between them. The length of the CDR3 is 11 residues. Germline V gene sequence: CDR1 DFQATT, CDR2 SNEGSKA (reference sequence). Here the CDR3 DNA reads TGCAGTGCTAGAGGGCAGGGCGAGCAGTACTTC. Translating gives CSARGQGEQYF.

The rearrangement uses TRBV5-1 and TRBJ1-1; D call uncertain. Deletions cut 3 bases from V and 2 bases from J, with 8 bases between. CDR3 length: 13 amino acids. Germline CDR1 and CDR2: SGHRS and YFSETQ. The CDR3 DNA follows: TGCGCCAGCAGCTCGTCCCCCAACACTGAAGCTTTCTTT. This gives the protein CASSSSPNTEAFF.